The rows below give T cell receptor beta chains drawn from one sample of a study of CD8 T cells in ankylosing spondylitis. One entry per CDR3 protein, called by TCRdb with MiXCR from the 5' RACE reads. The sample consists of 450,000 to 550,000 distinct CDR3 sequences, roughly 5.2% of them appearing once. The sequenced material came from blood, either unsorted or a sorted T cell fraction (not recorded which). Every receptor here comes from a male donor with ankylosing spondylitis. CDR3s include the opening cysteine and the closing phenylalanine or tryptophan. The order of the fields is V gene, D gene, J gene, clone size, CDR3 protein, CDR3 DNA. A D gene is named only where the DNA matches it firmly. For some rows the clone size is stated as once, few or many, or as a class when expanded; others skip it.

>TRBV6-6|-|TRBJ2-7|few
CASRRQDYEQYF
TGTGCCAGCAGAAGACAGGACTACGAGCAGTACTTC
>TRBV28|TRBD2|TRBJ2-5|-
CASSPTGSRGDQYF
TGTGCCAGCAGCCCGACGGGCAGCCGGGGGGACCAGTACTTC
>TRBV12-3/TRBV12-4|-|TRBJ1-4|many
CASSTQVATNEKLFF
TGTGCCAGCAGTACCCAAGTTGCAACTAATGAAAAACTGTTTTTT
>TRBV4-2|-|TRBJ2-5|many
CASSQRQIQETQYF
TGTGCCAGCAGCCAAAGACAGATACAAGAGACCCAGTACTTC
>TRBV20-1|TRBD1|TRBJ1-2|many
CSARKGAGNGYTF
TGCAGTGCTAGAAAGGGGGCGGGTAATGGCTACACCTTC
>TRBV5-1|-|TRBJ2-6|many
CASSPRVNSGANVLTF
TGCGCCAGCAGCCCCCGGGTAAACTCTGGGGCCAACGTCCTGACTTTC
>TRBV6-1|TRBD1|TRBJ1-3|many
CATSRGQRNSGNTIYF
TGTGCCACGAGCCGGGGACAGCGAAACTCTGGAAACACCATATATTTT
>TRBV4-3|TRBD2|TRBJ2-6|many
CASSQTSGGRGANVLTF
TGCGCCAGCAGCCAAACTAGCGGGGGGAGGGGGGCCAACGTCCTGACTTTC
>TRBV12-3/TRBV12-4|TRBD2|TRBJ2-7|many
CASSWGGVYEQYF
TGTGCCAGCAGTTGGGGAGGGGTCTACGAGCAGTACTTC
>TRBV7-7|-|TRBJ2-5|-
CASSLAFRETQYF
TGTGCTAGCAGCTTAGCGTTTCGCGAGACCCAGTACTTC
>TRBV7-2|-|TRBJ2-1|many
CASSFVPYNEQFF
TGTGCCAGCAGCTTCGTCCCCTACAATGAGCAGTTCTTC
>TRBV4-3|TRBD2|TRBJ2-1|many
CASSARLAGVNMEQFF
TGCGCCAGCAGCGCGCGACTAGCGGGAGTGAATATGGAGCAGTTCTTC